The following is a T cell receptor beta chain sequence with its context. This clone appeared many times. Its recognized antigen is unknown. No clone much larger than this one lies a single base away; base qualities are absent. This entry is derived from a study of CD4+ T cells in melanoma (dated by TCRdb to 2022 to 2024). Concerning the study at large: Neoantigen-specific CD4+ T cells in human melanoma were investigated in the study.

What the study reported, not specific to this receptor: Neoantigen-specific CD4+ T cells in melanoma were reported to have a range of differentiation states. Neoantigen-specific CD4+ T cells were reported to be correlated with the function of CD8+ T cells, macrophages and B cells.

Patients with melanoma were used as donors. The method behind the library was the immunoSEQ multiplex PCR assay. Sourced from immuneACCESS, this table was stored by TCRdb with only in-frame sequences that have V and J called. A share of the clones is absent; for the studies checked, an unresolved V gene accounts for under half, and the remainder has no known explanation. The sample yields about 55,000 clones; nearly 70% were counted once. The ten largest make up approximately 4.6% of the sample. Deletion took 4 bases off V and 5 bases off J, with a span of 8 bases between the germline ends. CDR1 and CDR2, per the germline V gene, are SNHLY and FYNNEI. The CDR3 sequence holds 13 residues, the cysteine and phenylalanine included. Only CDR3 DNA remains: 39 bases, in frame from the first base.

Recombination connected TRBV2 to TRBJ2-2; no D gene call is confident. Specimen: tumor tissue. This TCR was recovered from a human donor with melanoma. The base sequence is TGTGCCAGCAGTGGGGTTGGTACCGGGGAGCTGTTTTTT. Its translation reads: CASSGVGTGELFF.